This T cell receptor (beta chain) was captured by sequencing in a study of T cells after yellow fever vaccination. Turning to the study itself: The fractions with low cell numbers were processed using SMART-Seq v4 Ultra Low Input.

The study, taken as a whole, reports: Though weaker, the secondary response peaked faster, on day 5 versus 15. Abundant contaminating clonotypes from the bulk population could appear in FACS-sorted repertoires.

Making TCR cDNA involved 5'RACE template switching, which added UMIs and a universal primer site. TCRdb used MiXCR to reprocess the 5' RACE reads, holding one entry per CDR3 protein. This table has 250,000 to 350,000 distinct CDR3 sequences, less than 9.5% appearing once. In this sample, this clonotype turned up many times. Its cognate antigen is unknown. Sequencing was performed on CD4+ T cells sorted from PBMCs, taken 5 days after the yellow fever booster vaccination. This receptor was identified in a man between 18 and 35 years old who received the YFV17D yellow fever vaccine.

In DNA, the CDR3 is TGTGCCAGCAGCCCTCGTCTCGGACTAGCGGCCTTTAGCTCCTACAATGAGCAGTTCTTC. It translates to CASSPRLGLAAFSSYNEQFF. This chain joins TRBV14 and TRBJ2-1, with 10 nucleotides matching TRBD2. CDR1 is SGHDN, CDR2 FVKESK, per germline. CDR3 size: 20 residues. V lost 4 bases, J lost 0 bases, and 15 bases stayed unmatched.